A selection of T cell receptor beta chains follows, all from one sample in a study of OX40 agonist ivuxolimab in advanced cancers. The data were produced by immunoSEQ multiplex PCR, yet TCRdb's version contains in-frame clones alone and is incomplete. The sample includes about 69,000 clones, approximately 90% seen only once; the top ten take about 0.3%. The sequencing used CD4+ or CD8+ T cells sorted from blood, collected in a trial of the OX40 agonist ivuxolimab. The receptors stem from an adult with an advanced solid tumor such as melanoma, head and neck, liver or kidney cancer. The CDR3 runs from the conserved cysteine through the conserved F or W. Fields, in order: CDR3 length, V gene, D gene, J gene, clone size, CDR3 protein, CDR3 DNA. D genes are given only for firm matches. Part of the rows lack a size; the others show once, few, many or a class for expanded clones.

>14|TRBV7-6|NA|TRBJ1-4|once
CASSRTSTNEKLFF
TGTGCCAGCAGCCGGACATCAACTAATGAAAAACTGTTTTTT
>16|TRBV28|TRBD1|TRBJ2-3|NA
CASRGGTGAIRGTQYF
TGTGCCAGCAGGGGCGGGACAGGGGCCATTCGGGGTACGCAGTATTTT
>14|TRBV30|NA|TRBJ2-7|NA
CAWSVRERSYEQYF
TGTGCCTGGAGTGTACGGGAGAGATCCTACGAGCAGTACTTC
>11|TRBV20-1|NA|TRBJ2-7|NA
CSASGTYEQYF
TGCAGTGCTAGCGGGACCTACGAGCAGTACTTC
>11|TRBV25-1|TRBD1|TRBJ2-5|NA
CASSSGQSVYF
TGTGCCAGCAGTTCGGGACAGTCAGTGTACTTC
>13|TRBV6-4|NA|TRBJ2-3|NA
CASRRGPTDTQYF
TGTGCCAGCAGGAGAGGTCCCACAGATACGCAGTATTTT
>13|TRBV28|TRBD1|TRBJ1-1|NA
CASSAQGASSAFF
TGTGCCAGCAGTGCACAGGGGGCCTCGAGCGCTTTCTTT
>13|TRBV5-1|NA|TRBJ1-1|NA
CASSHGDGTEAFF
TGCGCCAGCAGCCATGGGGACGGGACTGAAGCTTTCTTT
>12|TRBV7-3|NA|TRBJ2-1|NA
CASSLRDNEQFF
TGTGCCAGCAGCTTAAGGGACAATGAGCAGTTCTTC
>14|TRBV19|TRBD1|TRBJ1-2|NA
CASRTGGANYGYTF
TGTGCCAGTAGGACAGGGGGCGCGAATTATGGCTACACCTTC
>14|TRBV6-1|NA|TRBJ2-2|NA
CASRLGGNTGELFF
TGTGCCAGCAGGCTGGGGGGGAACACCGGGGAGCTGTTTTTT
>16|TRBV19|NA|TRBJ1-5|NA
CASSITVTASNQPQHF
TGTGCCAGTAGTATTACCGTGACAGCCAGCAATCAGCCCCAGCATTTT
>15|TRBV5-4|NA|TRBJ1-2|NA
CASSLRQSDNYGYTF
TGTGCCAGCAGCCTGCGACAGAGCGATAACTATGGCTACACCTTC
>15|TRBV7-9|NA|TRBJ1-2|NA
CASAPWVSSNYGYTF
TGTGCCAGCGCCCCGTGGGTCTCCTCTAACTATGGCTACACCTTC
>17|TRBV19|NA|TRBJ1-5|once
CASSIEGRVLSNQPQHF
TGTGCCAGTAGTATAGAGGGCAGGGTTCTGAGCAATCAGCCCCAGCATTTT
>13|TRBV7-9|NA|TRBJ1-5|NA
CASSPVSNQPQRF
TGTGCCAGCAGCCCAGTAAGCAATCAGCCCCAGCGTTTT
>14|TRBV28|TRBD2|TRBJ2-1|NA
CARNFLGTSDEQFF
TGTGCCAGGAACTTCTTGGGGACTAGTGACGAGCAGTTCTTC
>16|TRBV7-3|TRBD1|TRBJ1-5|NA
CASSRDLGQTYQPQHF
TGTGCCAGCAGCCGAGATTTGGGACAGACTTATCAGCCCCAGCATTTT
>15|TRBV14|NA|TRBJ2-2|NA
CASSQDMRGAGELFF
TGTGCCAGCAGCCAAGATATGAGAGGGGCCGGGGAGCTGTTTTTT
>15|TRBV28|NA|TRBJ2-1|once
CASTAGPRSHNEQFF
TGTGCCAGCACTGCCGGGCCCCGGAGCCACAATGAGCAGTTCTTC
>15|TRBV11-2|NA|TRBJ2-1|NA
CASSLGGVAYNEQFF
TGTGCCAGCAGCTTAGGGGGGGTTGCCTACAATGAGCAGTTCTTC
>14|TRBV28|NA|TRBJ2-2|NA
CASSFISATGELFF
TGTGCCAGCAGTTTTATAAGCGCCACCGGGGAGCTGTTTTTT
>14|TRBV19|NA|TRBJ1-5|once
CASLQGLEGQPQHF
TGTGCCAGCTTGCAGGGGCTGGAGGGTCAGCCCCAGCATTTT
>15|TRBV14|TRBD1|TRBJ1-6|NA
CASSPGQGVNSPLHF
TGTGCCAGCAGCCCGGGACAGGGGGTTAATTCACCCCTCCACTTT
>14|TRBV9|NA|TRBJ1-1|NA
CASTSTASEGQAFF
TGTGCCAGCACCTCGACAGCTTCCGAGGGGCAAGCTTTCTTT
>14|TRBV11-2|NA|TRBJ1-2|NA
CASSLDPGDYGYTF
TGTGCCAGCAGCTTAGACCCAGGGGACTATGGCTACACCTTC
>15|TRBV28|TRBD2|TRBJ2-1|NA
CASTSSGNSYNEQFF
TGTGCCAGCACCTCTAGCGGGAACTCCTACAATGAGCAGTTCTTC
>17|TRBV7-9|TRBD2|TRBJ2-7|NA
CASSQPQPGLAGAEQYF
TGTGCCAGCAGCCAACCTCAACCTGGGCTAGCGGGAGCCGAGCAGTACTTC
>14|TRBV7-9|NA|TRBJ1-1|NA
CASSLATGATEAFF
TGTGCCAGCAGCTTAGCCACGGGGGCCACTGAAGCTTTCTTT
>16|TRBV4-1|NA|TRBJ2-7|NA
CASSRDRDPSFYEQYF
TGCGCCAGCAGCCGGGACCGGGACCCAAGCTTTTACGAGCAGTACTTC
>15|TRBV7-9|TRBD1|TRBJ1-1|NA
CASRQRQGVRTEAFF
TGTGCCAGCAGGCAGCGACAGGGGGTTCGGACTGAAGCTTTCTTT
>17|TRBV28|TRBD1|TRBJ2-7|few
CASSSGAGQGESYEQYF
TGTGCCAGCAGTTCAGGGGCGGGACAGGGTGAATCGTACGAGCAGTACTTC
>20|TRBV4-2|TRBD1|TRBJ2-6|NA
CASSQDLGQGVLSGANVLTF
TGTGCCAGCAGCCAAGATTTGGGACAGGGAGTCCTCTCTGGGGCCAACGTCCTGACTTTC
>17|TRBV11-2|TRBD2|TRBJ2-4|NA
CASSRGLAGLAKNIQYF
TGTGCCAGCAGCCGGGGACTAGCGGGTCTAGCCAAAAACATTCAGTACTTC
>16|TRBV1|NA|TRBJ2-1|NA
CTSSQSWREGRDEQFF
TGCACCAGCAGCCAAAGCTGGCGGGAGGGTAGGGATGAGCAGTTCTTC
>19|TRBV7-9|TRBD2|TRBJ2-1|NA
CASSHPFGLAGGTGNEQFF
TGTGCCAGCAGCCATCCGTTCGGACTAGCGGGAGGAACGGGCAATGAGCAGTTCTTC
>14|TRBV6-5|NA|TRBJ1-1|NA
CASSFHSGNTEAFF
TGTGCCAGCAGTTTTCACTCAGGGAACACTGAAGCTTTCTTT
>15|TRBV7-3|TRBD1|TRBJ2-2|NA
CASSSDRGRPGELFF
TGTGCCAGCAGCTCGGACAGGGGGCGCCCCGGGGAGCTGTTTTTT
>15|TRBV19|TRBD2|TRBJ2-1|NA
CASRFSGSIYNEQFF
TGTGCCAGTAGATTTAGCGGGAGTATTTACAATGAGCAGTTCTTC
>15|TRBV11-2|NA|TRBJ2-7|NA
CASSLERGGSYEQYF
TGTGCCAGCAGCTTAGAGAGGGGGGGATCCTACGAGCAGTACTTC
>14|TRBV6-1|NA|TRBJ1-5|NA
CASSEVRGDQPQHF
TGTGCCAGCAGTGAAGTCAGGGGTGATCAGCCCCAGCATTTT
>13|TRBV19|NA|TRBJ1-1|NA
CASRDAGDTEAFF
TGTGCCAGTAGAGACGCAGGGGACACTGAAGCTTTCTTT
>15|TRBV27|TRBD1|TRBJ1-1|NA
CASSPLQGRNTEAFF
TGTGCCAGCAGTCCCTTACAGGGGAGGAACACTGAAGCTTTCTTT